The source of this T cell receptor (beta chain) is a study of T cell repertoires in cytomegalovirus infection. Looking at the study overall: Shared public TCR beta signatures pointed to both CMV infection and a matching HLA type. Study results and limitations: The ex vivo response was dominated by HLA-C-restricted CMV-specific TCR beta clonotypes. There were carriers of CMV plus the relevant HLA, and cumulative public TCR beta family frequency identified them.

V was trimmed by 2 bases and J by 0 bases, leaving 9 bases between them. This CDR3 comprises 14 residues. Germline V gene data show CDR1 as SGHDT and CDR2 as YYEEEE. TCRdb independently ran MiXCR on the reads; one entry per CDR3 protein. The data show fewer than 350,000 distinct CDR3 sequences, about a sixth seen once. With respect to this clonotype: Its antigen is unidentified.

Material for sequencing was PBMCs. The sequence derives from a human donor in good health (CMV status not recorded). Some clones in this sample may be carry-over from other donors' samples. The chain uses TRBV5-6 and TRBJ2-7, with D maybe TRBD2 (5 bases). CDR3 residues: CASSFGLVSYEQYF. In DNA, the CDR3 is TGTGCCAGCAGCTTTGGACTGGTCTCCTACGAGCAGTACTTC.